This entry lists 29 T cell receptor beta chains sequenced from one sample in a study of T cells in Graves' hyperthyroidism and ophthalmopathy. The CDR3 regions of TCR beta were amplified from RNA transcripts. RT-PCR in the first round (using the HTBI primer set) targeted the TCR CDR3. TCRdb independently ran MiXCR on the multiplex PCR reads; one entry per CDR3 protein. The table has some 300,000 distinct CDR3 sequences, about 19% seen once; the top ten hold 35% to 40%. The sequenced material came from blood. These receptors all stem from a man aged 50 or older with Graves' ophthalmopathy.

This clonotype was picked up many times. The rearrangement uses TRBV28 and TRBJ1-5, with TRBD1 matching over 7 bases. J was trimmed by 1 base and V by 7 bases; bases with no gene match: 10. CDR3 length equals 16 residues. Germline CDR1 MDHEN, CDR2 SYDVKM. The CDR3 protein is CASTGGAGGSNQPQHF. The CDR3 DNA follows: TGTGCCAGCACCGGGGGGGCAGGGGGGAGCAATCAGCCCCAGCATTTT.

The table lists this clonotype with many counts. The chain links TRBV20-1 to TRBJ2-1; D is perhaps TRBD1 or TRBD2 (6 bases each). V gave up 0 bases and J gave up 5 bases, with 20 bases separating them. Germline V gene lookup returns CDR1 DFQATT and CDR2 SNEGSKA (reference sequence). The CDR3 loop spans 17 amino acids. The CDR3 reads CSARDPNLRGANNEQFF. CDR3 DNA: TGCAGTGCTAGAGACCCTAACCTTAGGGGGGCTAACAATGAGCAGTTCTTC.

This clonotype appeared many times. The genes are TRBV6-1 and TRBJ1-5, with 8 bases identical to TRBD1. Germline V CDR1 and CDR2: MNHNS, SASEGT. The CDR3 is 15 residues long. V lost 5 bases to trimming and J lost 2 bases; unmatched junction nucleotides: 5. The CDR3 sequence is CASSPEGQGNQPQHF. The CDR3 DNA follows: TGTGCCAGCAGTCCCGAGGGACAGGGCAATCAGCCCCAGCATTTT.

This clonotype was found a few times. The chain joins TRBV6-1 to TRBJ2-1, with 11 positions matching TRBD2. CDR1 is MNHNS and CDR2 is SASEGT in the germline V gene. The CDR3 loop spans 12 amino acids. The CDR3 here is CGSGRVYNEQFF. As DNA, the CDR3 is TGTGGTAGCGGGAGGGTTTACAATGAGCAGTTCTTC.

The chain joins TRBV29-1 to TRBJ1-5, with D perhaps matching TRBD1 (5 bases). The CDR3 extends over 13 amino acids. Germline CDR1 SQVTM, CDR2 ANQGSEA. V shed 4 bases and J shed 0 bases, with 7 bases lying between them. The CDR3 region has the DNA TGCAGCGTTGGGGACGGTAGCAATCAGCCCCAGCATTTT. It is translated as CSVGDGSNQPQHF.

The chain combines TRBV11-2 with TRBJ2-7; TRBD1 agrees at 9 bases. Unmatched junction bases numbered 7, after V lost 5 bases and J lost 5 bases. Germline CDR1 is SGHAT and CDR2 is FQNNGV. CDR3 length: 14 residues. CDR3 in amino acids: CASSPGTGINEQYF. In DNA form, the CDR3 reads TGTGCCAGCAGCCCTGGGACAGGGATAAACGAGCAGTACTTC. Based on the CDR3 plus reference TRBV11-2 and TRBJ2-7, the full variable domain is EAGVAQSPRYKIIEKRQSVAFWCNPISGHATLYWYQQILGQGPKLLIQFQNNGVVDDSQLPKDRFSAERLKGVDSTLKIQPAKLEDSAVYLCASSPGTGINEQYFGPGTRLTVT.

The V gene is TRBV10-3, the J gene TRBJ2-3; 11 positions agree with TRBD2. The CDR3 consists of 16 residues. Germline CDR1 and CDR2: ENHRY and SYGVKD. The V gene end was trimmed by 7 bases and the J gene end by 4 bases; junction bases not matched to a gene: 10. In DNA form, the CDR3 reads TGTGCCATCAAGATAGCGGGAGGGCCGCGGCCAGATACGCAGTATTTT. Amino acids: CAIKIAGGPRPDTQYF.

This clonotype was seen only a few times. V and J are TRBV20-1 and TRBJ2-1, with D hard to call. The germline gives CDR1 DFQATT, CDR2 SNEGSKA (reference sequence). The CDR3 extends over 14 amino acids. V was shortened by 4 bases and J by 2 bases, with 12 bases between the two germline ends. CDR3 sequence: CSATDSSPYNEQFF. CDR3 nucleotide sequence: TGCAGTGCTACCGACTCAAGCCCCTACAATGAGCAGTTCTTC.

The chain uses TRBV29-1 and TRBJ2-1; D is uncertain. The CDR3 covers 13 residues. V gave up 0 bases and J gave up 2 bases, with 5 bases separating them. Germline CDR1 SQVTM, CDR2 ANQGSEA. The CDR3 DNA reads as TGCAGCGTTGAAGATGGAGCCTACAATGAGCAGTTCTTC. Translated, it gives CSVEDGAYNEQFF.

The chain carries TRBV7-9 and TRBJ1-2; D might be TRBD1 (5 bases). There are 14 residues in the CDR3. The V end lost 5 bases, the J end lost 7 bases, and 17 bases lay between the germline ends. CDR1 SEHNR and CDR2 FQNEAQ come from the germline V gene (reference sequence). CDR3 protein: CASSHRDAPPGYTF. In nucleotides, the CDR3 is TGTGCCAGCAGCCACCGGGACGCACCTCCTGGCTACACCTTC. Combining the CDR3 with reference TRBV7-9 and TRBJ1-2 gives the whole variable domain DTGVSQNPRHKITKRGQNVTFRCDPISEHNRLYWYRQTLGQGPEFLTYFQNEAQLEKSRLLSDRFSAERPKGSFSTLEIQRTEQGDSAMYLCASSHRDAPPGYTFGSGTRLTVV.

This clonotype was recorded a few times. This rearrangement joins TRBV5-1 to TRBJ1-4; 8 bases are shared with TRBD1. There are 15 residues in the CDR3. Germline CDR1 SGHRS, CDR2 YFSETQ. Trimming took 6 bases from V and 8 from J; bases not matched to a gene: 12. CDR3 coding DNA: TGCGCCAGCACCCGAAATTCCGGGACAGGAGAAAAACTGTTTTTT. This translates into CASTRNSGTGEKLFF. Supplemented by reference TRBV5-1 and TRBJ1-4, the full variable domain reads KAGVTQTPRYLIKTRGQQVTLSCSPISGHRSVSWYQQTPGQGLQFLFEYFSETQRNKGNFPGRFSGRQFSNSRSEMNVSTLELGDSALYLCASTRNSGTGEKLFFGSGTQLSVL.

This clonotype was detected only a few times. The chain has TRBV20-1 and TRBJ2-5, with a tentative D call TRBD2 (6 bases). The length of the CDR3 is 14 residues. From germline, CDR1 is DFQATT and CDR2 SNEGSKA (reference sequence). The ends were cut back, 6 bases at V and 9 bases at J, with 23 bases in the middle. The DNA of the CDR3 is TGCAGTGCGCCGCCGGTCCCCTGGGGGGAGGCCCAGTACTTC. Protein: CSAPPVPWGEAQYF.

The chain recombines TRBV30 with TRBJ2-3; D might be TRBD2 (5 bases). The germline V and J ends were trimmed by 5 bases and 4 bases, with 13 bases remaining between them. Germline lookup yields CDR1 GTSNPN and CDR2 SVGIG (reference sequence). This CDR3 has 13 residues. In DNA form, the CDR3 reads TGTGCCTGGGGGGAAGGGAGCCCAGATACGCAGTATTTT. Encoded protein: CAWGEGSPDTQYF.

This clonotype was counted between two and nine times. The chain recombines TRBV27 with TRBJ2-7; 11 nucleotides line up with TRBD1. Germline V gives CDR1 MNHEY, CDR2 SMNVEV (reference sequence). The CDR3 length is 14 residues. J lost 5 bases, V lost 8 bases, and 8 bases had no gene match. Here the CDR3 DNA reads TGTGCCAGCCGATTAAGGGACAGGGGGAACGAGCAGTACTTC. This sequence encodes CASRLRDRGNEQYF.

This clonotype appeared many times. Here the CDR3 reads CASSRLQIDTQYF. Here the CDR3 DNA reads TGTGCCAGCTCGCGGCTTCAGATAGATACGCAGTATTTT. The chain couples TRBV18 to TRBJ2-3; D gene uncertain. Germline CDR1 and CDR2: KGHSH and LQKENI. Trimming left V 6 bases short and J 5 bases short, with 12 bases between. The CDR3 consists of 13 residues.

The V call is TRBV4-1, the J call TRBJ1-1; 7 positions agree with TRBD1. The V gene end was trimmed by 0 bases and the J gene end by 5 bases; junction bases not matched to a gene: 9. Germline CDR1 and CDR2: MGHRA and YSYEKL. The CDR3 length is 16 residues. In DNA, the CDR3 is TGCGCCAGCAGCCAAGATTCTAAGGGGGCTGGAACTGAAGCTTTCTTT. It translates to CASSQDSKGAGTEAFF.

This clonotype turned up a few times. The CDR3 spells CASSQEAQNNSPLHF. DNA of the CDR3: TGTGCCAGCAGCCAAGAGGCCCAGAATAATTCACCCCTCCACTTT. The chain recombines TRBV3-1 with TRBJ1-6; no definite D call. Germline V gives CDR1 LGHDT, CDR2 YNNKEL (reference sequence). V lost 0 bases, J lost 5 bases, and 8 bases lay in between. The length of the CDR3 is 15 residues.

As for this clonotype: This may arise from a read error, as a much more abundant clone is one base away. The J gene is TRBJ2-1, the V gene TRBV5-6; possibly TRBD2 for D (5 bases). The CDR3 runs to 13 residues. Germline values: CDR1 SGHDT, CDR2 YYEEEE. CDR3: CGSSLSGDPGQFF. The CDR3 DNA is TGTGGCAGCAGCTTATCCGGGGATCCTGGCCAGTTCTTC.

This clonotype has a count of ten or more. The chain couples TRBV27 to TRBJ1-2; tentatively, D is TRBD1 (5 bases). With 5 bases removed from V and 8 bases from J, the gap between germline ends came to 21 bases. Germline V lookup: CDR1 MNHEY, CDR2 SMNVEV (reference sequence). The CDR3 has 15 amino acids. The CDR3 region has the DNA TGTGCCAGCAGTCTCTCCCAGGGACTGTCTGGCGGCTACACCTTC. It is translated as CASSLSQGLSGGYTF.

This clonotype was detected many times. The chain is built from TRBV5-1 and TRBJ2-5; TRBD2 matches 7 bases. Germline CDR1 is SGHRS and CDR2 is YFSETQ. The CDR3 runs to 17 residues. V dropped 0 bases and J dropped 3; count of bases not matched to a gene: 11. The CDR3 protein is CASSLGWTRLAEETQYF. For the CDR3, the DNA is TGCGCCAGCAGCTTGGGTTGGACACGACTAGCCGAAGAGACCCAGTACTTC. The full variable domain, completed using reference TRBV5-1 and TRBJ2-5, is KAGVTQTPRYLIKTRGQQVTLSCSPISGHRSVSWYQQTPGQGLQFLFEYFSETQRNKGNFPGRFSGRQFSNSRSEMNVSTLELGDSALYLCASSLGWTRLAEETQYFGPGTRLLVL.

This clonotype has ten or more counts. J is TRBJ1-2 and V is TRBV18, with TRBD1 matching over 7 bases. CDR1 KGHSH and CDR2 LQKENI come from the germline V gene. Unmatched junction bases numbered 1, after V lost 0 bases and J lost 6 bases. The CDR3 length is 13 residues. CDR3 in DNA: TGTGCCAGCTCACCACCCACAGGGGATGGCTACACCTTC. Protein: CASSPPTGDGYTF.

The chain joins TRBV14 to TRBJ2-1; 8 nucleotides match TRBD2. V shed 4 bases and J 4 bases; nucleotides not matched to a gene: 6. CDR3 length: 15 amino acids. Germline loops: CDR1 SGHDN, CDR2 FVKESK. CDR3 protein: CASSLRRGGYNEQFF. The DNA of the CDR3 is TGTGCCAGCAGCCTCCGTCGGGGGGGGTACAATGAGCAGTTCTTC. The full variable domain, rest sourced from reference TRBV14 and TRBJ2-1, is EAGVTQFPSHSVIEKGQTVTLRCDPISGHDNLYWYRRVMGKEIKFLLHFVKESKQDESGMPNNRFLAERTGGTYSTLKVQPAELEDSGVYFCASSLRRGGYNEQFFGPGTRLTVL.

This clonotype was found a few times. The rearrangement uses TRBV5-1 and TRBJ1-1; D unresolved. V was clipped by 5 bases and J by 1 base, with 12 bases between them. CDR3 size: 14 residues. CDR1 SGHRS and CDR2 YFSETQ come from the germline V gene. CDR3: CASRTGSANTEAFF. In DNA form, the CDR3 reads TGCGCCAGCAGAACCGGGTCAGCGAACACTGAAGCTTTCTTT.

This clonotype has more than one count but fewer than ten. This rearrangement joins TRBV5-1 to TRBJ1-1; a weak D match, TRBD1 (6 bases). The V end lost 3 bases, the J end lost 1 base, and 13 bases lay between the germline ends. The germline V gene has CDR1 SGHRS and CDR2 YFSETQ. The CDR3 contains 15 residues. The CDR3, as DNA: TGCGCCAGCAGCTGGACGACAGGAGGGAACACTGAAGCTTTCTTT. Protein: CASSWTTGGNTEAFF. Filled out from reference TRBV5-1 and TRBJ1-1, the complete variable domain reads KAGVTQTPRYLIKTRGQQVTLSCSPISGHRSVSWYQQTPGQGLQFLFEYFSETQRNKGNFPGRFSGRQFSNSRSEMNVSTLELGDSALYLCASSWTTGGNTEAFFGQGTRLTVV.

This chain uses TRBV28 with TRBJ2-7; 7 bases line up with TRBD2. CDR1 is MDHEN, CDR2 SYDVKM, per germline. V gave up 7 bases and J gave up 6 bases; unmatched junction bases: 12. This CDR3 has 14 amino acids. The CDR3 nucleotides are TGTGCCAGCACCTGGGAGGGAGGGGACTCCGAGCAGTACTTC. It yields the protein CASTWEGGDSEQYF.

The sample holds many counts of this clonotype. The chain couples TRBV11-2 to TRBJ2-5, with 9 bases matching TRBD1. Germline CDR1 reads SGHAT; CDR2 reads FQNNGV. Trimming removed 5 bases from V and 4 bases from J; junction bases left unmatched: 8. This CDR3 is 15 amino acids long. In nucleotides, the CDR3 is TGTGCCAGCAGCGAACGTACAGGGGGCGGAGAGACCCAGTACTTC. Its translation: CASSERTGGGETQYF. The full variable domain, rest sourced from reference TRBV11-2 and TRBJ2-5, is EAGVAQSPRYKIIEKRQSVAFWCNPISGHATLYWYQQILGQGPKLLIQFQNNGVVDDSQLPKDRFSAERLKGVDSTLKIQPAKLEDSAVYLCASSERTGGGETQYFGPGTRLLVL.

This clonotype occurred many times. The rearrangement uses TRBV20-1 and TRBJ2-5; 12 bases agree with TRBD2. J was trimmed by 4 bases and V by 7 bases; bases with no gene match: 10. CDR3 length: 15 residues. Germline CDR1 reads DFQATT; CDR2 reads SNEGSKA (reference sequence). The CDR3: CSVESPSGRGETQYF. The DNA of the CDR3 is TGCAGTGTGGAATCCCCTAGCGGGAGGGGAGAGACCCAGTACTTC.

This clonotype showed up just once. This sequence joins TRBV15 and TRBJ1-2, with TRBD1 identical over 7 bases. V trimming: 4 bases; J trimming: 2 bases; junction bases outside the gene matches: 7. CDR3 length equals 15 residues. Germline V CDR1 and CDR2: LNHNV, YYDKDF (reference sequence). The CDR3 is CATSIGGRGNYGYTF. The CDR3 DNA sequence: TGTGCCACCAGCATAGGGGGCAGGGGGAACTATGGCTACACCTTC.

About this clonotype itself: A junction end diverges from the germline sequence, so it may reflect a read error. The genes are TRBV3-1 and TRBJ1-3; D ambiguous. Germline values: CDR1 LGHDT, CDR2 YNNKEL (reference sequence). The CDR3 length is 16 residues. Written as DNA, the CDR3 is TGTGCCAGCAGCCAAAAGCTCTCGGGTCCTGGAAGCACCATATATTTT. It yields the protein CASSQKLSGPGSTIYF.